The 25 T cell receptor beta chains in this list originate from one sample, sequenced in a study of cytomegalovirus exposure and HLA in healthy donors. The PCR made use of 60 Vbeta and 13 Jbeta primers. Repertoires were generated with immunoSEQ multiplex PCR, while TCRdb's copy carries only in-frame clones and drops some. The sample lists around 200,000 clones; less than 85% were seen once. The sequencing sample was made of PBMCs. The source is a boy younger than 18 in good health and CMV-seronegative.

V is TRBV29-1 and J is TRBJ2-1; 8 bases line up with TRBD2. The CDR3 covers 11 residues. With 7 bases clipped from V and 9 bases from J, the junction kept 5 bases outside the gene matches. Germline V lookup: CDR1 SQVTM, CDR2 ANQGSEA. CDR3 bases: TGCAGCGCTTTAAGCGGGGGTGAGCAGTTCTTC. Its protein is CSALSGGEQFF.

The V and J genes are TRBV19 and TRBJ1-1; 7 nucleotides match TRBD1. CDR1 LNHDA and CDR2 SQIVND come from the germline V gene (reference sequence). V was pared by 7 bases and J by 7 bases, with 18 bases of the junction left unmatched. This CDR3 has 16 amino acids. CDR3: CASNRGTTGALLEAFF. CDR3 DNA sequence: TGTGCCAGTAATAGGGGAACTACAGGGGCCTTACTTGAAGCTTTCTTT.

The rearrangement links TRBV7-2 to TRBJ2-7; D gene uncertain. Per germline, CDR1 SGHTA and CDR2 FQGNSA. V gave up 0 bases and J gave up 4 bases, with 7 bases separating them. The CDR3 runs 13 residues. The CDR3 protein is CASSLAGRYEQYF. Written as DNA, the CDR3 is TGTGCCAGCAGCTTAGCGGGCCGATACGAGCAGTACTTC.

The J gene is TRBJ1-2, the V gene TRBV9, with 11 bases aligning to TRBD1. The trim removed 3 bases at V and 2 bases at J, leaving 0 bases unmatched. Looked up from germline, CDR1 is SGDLS and CDR2 is YYNGEE. CDR3 length: 14 residues. In nucleotides, the CDR3 is TGTGCCAGCAGCGGGACAGGGGGCAACTATGGCTACACCTTC. This codes for CASSGTGGNYGYTF.

This chain connects TRBV27 to TRBJ2-2; D is undetermined. The CDR3 length is 14 residues. The ends were cut back, 5 bases at V and 1 base at J, with 8 bases in the middle. Germline lookup yields CDR1 MNHEY and CDR2 SMNVEV (reference sequence). The CDR3 sequence: CASSPGWNTGELFF. The CDR3, as DNA: TGTGCCAGCAGTCCGGGTTGGAACACCGGGGAGCTGTTTTTT.

This rearrangement joins TRBV4-1 to TRBJ2-1, with 13 bases that match TRBD2. This CDR3 comprises 17 residues. Unmatched junction bases numbered 5, after V lost 0 bases and J lost 6 bases. CDR1 is MGHRA and CDR2 is YSYEKL in the germline V gene. CDR3 sequence: CASSQDTSGRAGNEQFF. The CDR3 region has the DNA TGCGCCAGCAGCCAAGACACTAGCGGGAGGGCGGGCAATGAGCAGTTCTTC.

The rearrangement uses TRBV4-2 and TRBJ1-1; TRBD1 is a possible D gene (5 bases). The V gene's germline CDR1 is LGHNA and CDR2 YNFKEQ. The CDR3 runs to 14 residues. V was shortened by 1 base and J by 1 base, with 7 bases between the two germline ends. DNA of the CDR3: TGTGCCAGCAGCCAAGGGAGGGGGAACACTGAAGCTTTCTTT. Its protein is CASSQGRGNTEAFF.

The rearrangement joins TRBV11-2 to TRBJ2-2; possibly TRBD1 for D (5 bases). Germline V CDR1 and CDR2: SGHAT, FQNNGV. V was cut by 1 base and J by 9 bases, with 9 bases left in between. The CDR3 extends over 13 amino acids. CDR3 region: CASSLVTDRELFF. The CDR3 DNA is TGTGCCAGCAGCTTAGTAACGGACAGGGAGCTGTTTTTT.

This chain uses TRBV9 with TRBJ2-1; TRBD2 matches 13 bases. This CDR3 region has 16 residues. After removal of 6 bases from V and 0 bases from J, the junction contained 3 bases not matched to a gene. Germline assignment: CDR1 SGDLS and CDR2 YYNGEE. CDR3 in amino acids: CASTGTSGDSYNEQFF. DNA of the CDR3: TGTGCCAGCACCGGGACTAGCGGGGACTCCTACAATGAGCAGTTCTTC.

The chain links TRBV2 to TRBJ1-5; 9 bases match TRBD1. CDR3 length: 14 residues. Trimming cost V 5 bases and J 4 bases; bases outside gene matches: 3. Germline V gene data show CDR1 as SNHLY and CDR2 as FYNNEI. The DNA of the CDR3 is TGTGCCAGCAGTCCGACAGGGGGGAATCAGCCCCAGCATTTT. It is translated as CASSPTGGNQPQHF.

The chain links TRBV5-1 to TRBJ1-1; possibly TRBD1 for D (5 bases). Germline CDR1 reads SGHRS; CDR2 reads YFSETQ. The CDR3 covers 14 residues. Trimming shortened V by 4 bases and J by 3 bases, and 13 bases separated the two germline ends. As DNA, the CDR3 is TGCGCCAGCAGCCCGGGGGGGAGGGACACTGAAGCTTTCTTT. This translates into CASSPGGRDTEAFF. Filled out from reference TRBV5-1 and TRBJ1-1, the complete variable domain reads KAGVTQTPRYLIKTRGQQVTLSCSPISGHRSVSWYQQTPGQGLQFLFEYFSETQRNKGNFPGRFSGRQFSNSRSEMNVSTLELGDSALYLCASSPGGRDTEAFFGQGTRLTVV.

The table lists this clone with a count of one. The gene calls are TRBV4-1 and TRBJ2-5; 7 nucleotides align to TRBD2. From germline, CDR1 is MGHRA and CDR2 YSYEKL. The CDR3 spans 17 residues. J gave up 2 bases and V 0 bases, and 9 bases lay outside the gene matches. The CDR3 coding sequence is TGCGCCAGCAGCCAAGAAGGGCTAGCGGAGGAACAAGAGACCCAGTACTTC. The encoded protein is CASSQEGLAEEQETQYF.

V usage is TRBV27 and J usage is TRBJ1-2; D is ambiguous. Germline CDR1 reads MNHEY; CDR2 reads SMNVEV (reference sequence). With 4 bases removed from V and 4 bases from J, the gap between germline ends came to 13 bases. CDR3 length equals 14 residues. The CDR3 loop is CASSSAGLFYGYTF. DNA for the CDR3: TGTGCCAGCAGTTCCGCCGGTTTATTCTATGGCTACACCTTC.

CDR3 loop: CASSVYSSPLHF. The CDR3 region has the DNA TGTGCCAGCAGCGTATACAGTTCACCCCTCCACTTT. The chain has TRBV9 and TRBJ1-6, with D uncertain. CDR3 length: 12 amino acids. CDR1 is SGDLS and CDR2 is YYNGEE in the germline V gene. Trimming pared 1 base from V and 9 bases from J, leaving 5 bases between.

The V and J genes are TRBV19 and TRBJ1-1; D is possibly TRBD1 (5 bases). V gave up 8 bases and J gave up 3 bases, with 19 bases separating them. Germline V gene sequence: CDR1 LNHDA, CDR2 SQIVND (reference sequence). The length of the CDR3 is 15 residues. The chain's CDR3 is CASGRERGSDTEAFF. In DNA, the CDR3 is TGTGCCAGTGGGAGGGAAAGGGGATCTGACACTGAAGCTTTCTTT.

The chain employs TRBV5-1 and TRBJ2-1; TRBD1 aligns across 7 bases. The CDR3 totals 15 residues. V was pared by 0 bases and J by 5 bases, with 5 bases of the junction left unmatched. The germline V gene has CDR1 SGHRS and CDR2 YFSETQ. Here the CDR3 reads CASSLGQGPHNEQFF. The CDR3 DNA sequence: TGCGCCAGCAGCTTGGGACAGGGTCCCCACAATGAGCAGTTCTTC.

The gene calls are TRBV10-3 and TRBJ2-2; tentative D call: TRBD1 (5 bases). V was trimmed by 8 bases and J by 2 bases, leaving 12 bases between them. The CDR3 covers 14 residues. Per germline, CDR1 ENHRY and CDR2 SYGVKD. The CDR3 sequence: CAISSTDNTGELFF. CDR3 nucleotides: TGTGCCATCTCCTCGACAGACAACACCGGGGAGCTGTTTTTT.

The chain has TRBV7-2 and TRBJ2-5; TRBD1 matches 8 bases. Germline V gene lookup returns CDR1 SGHTA and CDR2 FQGNSA. This CDR3 spans 15 amino acids. With V trimmed by 5 bases and J by 5 bases, 10 bases remained unmatched. CDR3 coding DNA: TGTGCCAGCAGCCCGGTTTCCTACAGGGGGGAGACCCAGTACTTC. Its translation: CASSPVSYRGETQYF.

This clone has a single count. The CDR3 region has the DNA TGTGCCAGCGTCCCAGGGGGCGGGGAGCTGTTTTTT. This encodes CASVPGGGELFF. This rearrangement joins TRBV7-6 to TRBJ2-2; 7 bases match TRBD1. J gave up 7 bases and V 8 bases, and 4 bases lay outside the gene matches. There are 12 residues in the CDR3. CDR1 is SGHVS and CDR2 is FNYEAQ in the germline V gene.

The V call is TRBV19, the J call TRBJ1-2; the D is unclear. The V end was cut by 10 bases, the J end by 0 bases, with 18 bases between. CDR3 length: 15 amino acids. The V gene's germline CDR1 is LNHDA and CDR2 SQIVND (reference sequence). The CDR3 DNA is TGTGCCACCAGCCCCTACGACGGGGCTAACTATGGCTACACCTTC. Its translation is CATSPYDGANYGYTF. The variable domain in full, completed from reference TRBV19 and TRBJ1-2, reads DGGITQSPKYLFRKEGQNVTLSCEQNLNHDAMYWYRQDPGQGLRLIYYSQIVNDFQKGDIAEGYSVSREKKESFPLTVTSAQKNPTAFYLCATSPYDGANYGYTFGSGTRLTVV.

The gene calls are TRBV7-2 and TRBJ1-2; 9 positions match TRBD1. The germline V gene encodes CDR1 SGHTA and CDR2 FQGNSA. The CDR3 covers 14 residues. V lost 5 bases, J lost 3 bases, and 4 bases stayed unmatched. The CDR3 loop is CASSHRDRDYGYTF. Written as DNA, the CDR3 is TGTGCCAGCAGCCACCGGGACAGGGACTATGGCTACACCTTC.

Concerning this clone itself: The sample carries other DNA sequences with the same CDR3. The rearrangement uses TRBV5-5 and TRBJ1-1, with D uncertain. The CDR3 length is 11 residues. Trimming left V 0 bases short and J 6 bases short, with 3 bases between. Germline V gene lookup returns CDR1 SGHKS and CDR2 YYEKEE (reference sequence). Written as DNA, the CDR3 is TGTGCCAGCAGCTTGGCGTCTGAAGCTTTCTTT. Protein: CASSLASEAFF. Complete variable domain (other parts from reference TRBV5-5 and TRBJ1-1): DAGVTQSPTHLIKTRGQQVTLRCSPISGHKSVSWYQQVLGQGPQFIFQYYEKEERGRGNFPDRFSARQFPNYSSELNVNALLLGDSALYLCASSLASEAFFGQGTRLTVV.

The chain joins TRBV18 to TRBJ1-5; possible D gene TRBD1, 6 bases. Germline-derived CDR1 and CDR2 are KGHSH and LQKENI. CDR3 length: 13 residues. The V end was cut by 6 bases, the J end by 3 bases, with 9 bases between. The CDR3 region is CASSWDNNQPQHF. The CDR3 DNA reads TGTGCCAGCTCTTGGGACAACAATCAGCCCCAGCATTTT.

The rearrangement links TRBV30 to TRBJ1-2; D possibly corresponds to TRBD1 (6 bases). This CDR3 spans 14 amino acids. The V gene lost 3 bases and the J gene lost 5 bases, with 16 bases spanning the gap. Germline V CDR1 and CDR2: GTSNPN, SVGIG (reference sequence). The CDR3 coding sequence is TGTGCCTGGAGGGATACACAGGGCCCTTATGGCTACACCTTC. Its protein is CAWRDTQGPYGYTF. Using reference TRBV30 and TRBJ1-2 for the parts outside the CDR3, the full variable domain is SQTIHQWPATLVQPVGSPLSLECTVEGTSNPNLYWYRQAAGRGLQLLFYSVGIGQISSEVPQNLSASRPQDRQFILSSKKLLLSDSGFYLCAWRDTQGPYGYTFGSGTRLTVV.

The CDR3 spells CASSIQDRAYNSPLHF. Written as DNA, the CDR3 is TGTGCCAGTAGTATCCAGGACAGGGCGTACAATTCACCCCTCCACTTT. The rearrangement uses TRBV19 and TRBJ1-6; the match to TRBD1 covers 8 bases. The V segment lost 3 bases and the J segment 7 bases; nucleotides outside the gene matches: 8. CDR1 is LNHDA and CDR2 is SQIVND in the germline V gene (reference sequence). This CDR3 comprises 16 residues.